The entry that follows covers one T cell receptor beta chain sequence. What it recognizes is unknown. The data are from a study of shared clonotypes between healthy human individuals. The wider study: A couple of women and a few men aged 18 to 49 made up the donors. Study-wide points: The sharing of roughly 5% of naive CD4 clonotypes was seen across a handful of donors. Compared with memory subsets, naive subsets generally had larger estimated richness.

The table came from immunoSEQ multiplex PCR; TCRdb's copy has only in-frame clones and leaves some out. The sample yields approximately 2.3 million clones, about 92% seen once. Trimming removed 9 bases from V and 2 bases from J; junction bases left unmatched: 20. Germline-derived CDR1 and CDR2 are MDHEN and SYDVKM. The CDR3 has 18 amino acids. The TCR comes from a man aged 18 to 35 in good health. Some clones in this sample may be carry-over from other donors' samples. Source material: naive CD4+ T cells from PBMCs. Subset: CD45RA+ positively selected. The J gene is TRBJ2-7, the V gene TRBV28, with 9 positions matching TRBD2. The CDR3 loop is CARMRMGLAGIRTYEQYF. CDR3 coding DNA: TGTGCCAGGATGAGGATGGGGCTAGCGGGAATAAGGACCTACGAGCAGTACTTC.